The entry below gives a single T cell receptor (beta chain) sequence along with its context. Its antigen is unidentified. Patients had newly diagnosed, untreated stage II-IVA oral cavity squamous cell carcinoma. The repertoire was sequenced with immunoSEQ multiplex PCR; TCRdb's copy has only in-frame clones and lacks some. This table has under 20,000 clones, around three quarters appearing once. Germline CDR1 MNHEY, CDR2 SVGAGI. V shed 0 bases and J shed 7 bases, with 10 bases lying between them. There are 14 residues in the CDR3. This sample is drawn from a study of neoadjuvant anti-PD-1 for oral cavity cancer. About the research overall: Patients without progression received a fourth nivolumab dose around day 43, then surgical resection on days 50-56.

Study outcomes and limitations: PBMC Gini-index clonality exceeded responders' in non-responders post-nivolumab.

The chain uses TRBV6-5 and TRBJ2-1, with a tentative D call TRBD1 (5 bases). This receptor was taken from a person aged 35-79 years with oral cavity squamous cell carcinoma. Sequencing was performed on PBMCs, taken before nivolumab (anti-PD-1) treatment. CDR3 in amino acids: CASSYSYRQNEQFF. As DNA, the CDR3 is TGTGCCAGCAGTTACTCGTACCGACAGAATGAGCAGTTCTTC.